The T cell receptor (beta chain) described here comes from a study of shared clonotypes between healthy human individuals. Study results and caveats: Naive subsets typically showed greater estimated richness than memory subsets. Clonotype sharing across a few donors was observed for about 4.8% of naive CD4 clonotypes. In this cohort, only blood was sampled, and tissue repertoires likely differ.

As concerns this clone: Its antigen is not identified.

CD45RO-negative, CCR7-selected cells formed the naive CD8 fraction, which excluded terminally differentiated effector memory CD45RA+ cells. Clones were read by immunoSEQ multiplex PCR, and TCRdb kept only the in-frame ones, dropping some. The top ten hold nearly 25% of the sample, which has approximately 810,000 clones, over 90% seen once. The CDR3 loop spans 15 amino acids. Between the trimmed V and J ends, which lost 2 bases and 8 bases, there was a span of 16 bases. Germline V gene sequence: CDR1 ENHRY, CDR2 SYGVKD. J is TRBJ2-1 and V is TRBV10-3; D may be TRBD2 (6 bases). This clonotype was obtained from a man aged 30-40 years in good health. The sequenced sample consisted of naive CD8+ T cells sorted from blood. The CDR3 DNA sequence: TGTGCCATCAGTGAGGCCGGGACTTTGCTCGATGAGCAGTTCTTC. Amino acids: CAISEAGTLLDEQFF.